These T cell receptor beta chains were read from a single sample in a study of CXCR3-negative and CXCR3-positive naive CD8 T cells. TCRdb reprocessed the 5' RACE reads, with one entry per CDR3 protein and no DNA. This sample's table reports 120,000 to 150,000 distinct CDR3 sequences. The sequenced sample was naive CXCR3+ CD8+ T cells from blood. These receptors were taken from a human donor in good health. Some clones in this sample may be carry-over from other donors' samples. Each CDR3 is given with its conserved first and last residue. The order of the fields is J gene, V gene, CDR3 protein.

TRBJ2-3,TRBV9,CASSAGTRGALTDTQYF
TRBJ2-5,TRBV7-2,CASSLAEAETQYF
TRBJ1-5,TRBV19,CASSTDTGVQPQHF
TRBJ2-5,TRBV29-1,CSVRPGQGWETQYF
TRBJ2-5,TRBV12-3/TRBV12-4,CASSLVGQETQYF
TRBJ2-2,TRBV7-2,CASSLGWPAANTGKLFF
TRBJ2-7,TRBV5-1,CASRTEPFEAGVPYEQYF
TRBJ2-3,TRBV7-2,CASSLFLLAGGYGDTQYF
TRBJ1-4,TRBV12-3/TRBV12-4,CASSTWTGGGEKLFF
TRBJ1-5,TRBV7-2,CASSPGLRRANQPQHF
TRBJ2-2,TRBV7-9,CASSLLSALSQGLTNTGELFF
TRBJ2-3,TRBV7-6,CASSRAAGEGDTQYF
TRBJ2-2,TRBV29-1,CSVEETGTGAPGELFF
TRBJ2-7,TRBV9,CASSVGPGQTYEQYF
TRBJ2-3,TRBV5-4,CASSPLPGATDTQYF
TRBJ2-7,TRBV29-1,CSAQDSNSYEQYF
TRBJ2-4,TRBV29-1,CSADYGDIQYF
TRBJ1-2,TRBV5-6,CASSYDGTPFYGYTF
TRBJ2-5,TRBV12-3/TRBV12-4,CASSSGPETQYF
TRBJ1-5,TRBV21-1,CASSKKAGQGLSNQPQHF
TRBJ2-7,TRBV20-1,CSARGGLDYEQYF
TRBJ2-1,TRBV29-1,CSVEADRNEQFF
TRBJ1-1,TRBV29-1,CSVETENTEAFF
TRBJ2-7,TRBV5-1,CASSLRAGEDEQYF
TRBJ2-5,TRBV12-3/TRBV12-4,CATAEARQGWTQYF
TRBJ2-7,TRBV5-1,CASSFEGATYEQYF
TRBJ2-7,TRBV7-8,CASSSTGKRYEQYF
TRBJ2-2,TRBV6-2/TRBV6-3,CASSYLLDSNTGELFF
TRBJ2-1,TRBV9,CASSVGDSEQFF
TRBJ2-7,TRBV4-3,CASSQVAGLSYEQYF
TRBJ1-5,TRBV28,CASSLRSSNQPQHF